These 22 T cell receptor beta chains were sequenced from one sample in a study of cytomegalovirus exposure and HLA in healthy donors. The PCR contained 60 Vbeta and 13 Jbeta primers. The data were produced by immunoSEQ multiplex PCR, yet TCRdb's version contains in-frame clones alone and is incomplete. Of approximately 160,000 clones listed, around 75% were seen once; the top ten hold over 4.5%. The sequencing input was PBMCs. These receptors were obtained from a male donor in good health and CMV-seronegative.

The rearrangement uses TRBV9 and TRBJ2-2, with TRBD2 as a possible D gene (5 bases). The CDR3 totals 13 residues. The ends were cut back, 4 bases at V and 8 bases at J, with 12 bases in the middle. Per the germline V gene, CDR1 is SGDLS and CDR2 is YYNGEE. In DNA form, the CDR3 reads TGTGCCAGCAGCCCGAGGGTTGAGGGGGAGCTGTTTTTT. Amino acid sequence: CASSPRVEGELFF.

This chain connects TRBV14 to TRBJ1-1, with D hard to call. This CDR3 comprises 13 residues. Germline values: CDR1 SGHDN, CDR2 FVKESK. The V end was cut by 1 base, the J end by 0 bases, with 3 bases between. CDR3 nucleotide sequence: TGTGCCAGCAGCCAAGGCGTGAACACTGAAGCTTTCTTT. Encoded protein: CASSQGVNTEAFF.

V is TRBV18 and J is TRBJ1-5, with D uncertain. Germline loops: CDR1 KGHSH, CDR2 LQKENI. There are 14 residues in the CDR3. Trimming pared 3 bases from V and 4 bases from J, leaving 10 bases between. CDR3 loop: CASSPGEANQPQHF. In DNA form, the CDR3 reads TGTGCCAGCTCACCCGGAGAGGCAAATCAGCCCCAGCATTTT.

The gene calls are TRBV27 and TRBJ1-3, with D tentatively TRBD1 (5 bases). V shed 6 bases and J shed 6 bases, with 15 bases lying between them. Germline loops: CDR1 MNHEY, CDR2 SMNVEV (reference sequence). The CDR3 runs to 14 residues. CDR3 amino acids: CASSYAGGVNTIYF. The CDR3 nucleotides are TGTGCCAGCAGCTACGCCGGGGGGGTAAACACCATATATTTT.

The chain carries TRBV2 and TRBJ1-5; 8 positions agree with TRBD1. The CDR3 contains 15 residues. Per the germline V gene, CDR1 is SNHLY and CDR2 is FYNNEI. The trim removed 3 bases at V and 4 bases at J, leaving 5 bases unmatched. CDR3 in DNA: TGTGCCAGCAGTGATCTTACAGGGGGTAATCAGCCCCAGCATTTT. It specifies CASSDLTGGNQPQHF.

The chain joins TRBV9 to TRBJ1-3, with 7 nucleotides matching TRBD1. This CDR3 has 14 amino acids. The germline CDR1 and CDR2 sequences are SGDLS and YYNGEE. With 2 bases clipped from V and 2 bases from J, the junction kept 1 base outside the gene matches. DNA for the CDR3: TGTGCCAGCAGCGTGACAGGGACTGGAAACACCATATATTTT. It codes for CASSVTGTGNTIYF.

The chain links TRBV15 to TRBJ2-1, with TRBD2 as a possible D gene (6 bases). The CDR3 is 13 residues long. The germline V and J ends were trimmed by 1 base and 5 bases, with 6 bases remaining between them. Per germline, CDR1 LNHNV and CDR2 YYDKDF (reference sequence). The CDR3 reads CATSRVADNEQFF. The DNA for the CDR3 is TGTGCCACCAGCAGAGTAGCGGACAATGAGCAGTTCTTC. Full variable domain (outside the CDR3, taken from reference TRBV15 and TRBJ2-1): DAMVIQNPRYQVTQFGKPVTLSCSQTLNHNVMYWYQQKSSQAPKLLFHYYDKDFNNEADTPDNFQSRRPNTSFCFLDIRSPGLGDTAMYLCATSRVADNEQFFGPGTRLTVL.

The chain recombines TRBV28 with TRBJ2-1; 12 bases map to TRBD2. The V gene's germline CDR1 is MDHEN and CDR2 SYDVKM. This CDR3 spans 16 amino acids. V trimming: 5 bases; J trimming: 0 bases; junction bases outside the gene matches: 2. The CDR3 region is CASSASGGASYNEQFF. The CDR3 nucleotides read TGTGCCAGCAGTGCTAGCGGGGGGGCCTCCTACAATGAGCAGTTCTTC.

The chain has TRBV18 and TRBJ2-4; D remains ambiguous. The germline gives CDR1 KGHSH, CDR2 LQKENI. The CDR3 totals 15 residues. Trimming took off 1 base at V and 0 bases at J, with 7 bases between the two ends. The CDR3 DNA sequence: TGTGCCAGCTCACCACGGGCACTAGCCAAAAACATTCAGTACTTC. This codes for CASSPRALAKNIQYF.

This clone is a singleton in its sample. This chain joins TRBV28 and TRBJ1-2; D gene ambiguous. With 5 bases removed from V and 4 bases from J, the gap between germline ends came to 11 bases. Germline CDR1 reads MDHEN; CDR2 reads SYDVKM. CDR3 length equals 13 residues. The CDR3 DNA reads TGTGCCAGCAGTATAGCGGCGACCTATGGCTACACCTTC. Its translation: CASSIAATYGYTF.

The chain carries TRBV4-1 and TRBJ1-2; D is undetermined. Trimming shortened V by 1 base and J by 2 bases, and 11 bases separated the two germline ends. This CDR3 spans 15 amino acids. Looked up from germline, CDR1 is MGHRA and CDR2 is YSYEKL. The CDR3 bases are TGCGCCAGCAGCCAAGTACCGGGAGCGAACTATGGCTACACCTTC. Translating gives CASSQVPGANYGYTF.

This clone occurred once. The CDR3 protein is CASRTGGTETQYF. Written as DNA, the CDR3 is TGTGCCAGCCGGACAGGGGGCACGGAGACCCAGTACTTC. This chain joins TRBV7-2 and TRBJ2-5; 11 bases map to TRBD1. V shed 8 bases, J shed 5 bases, and the junction held 4 bases outside the gene matches. CDR3 length: 13 residues. In germline, CDR1 is SGHTA, CDR2 FQGNSA.

V is TRBV6-5 and J is TRBJ2-7, with 10 bases aligning to TRBD2. V shed 11 bases and J 1 base; nucleotides not matched to a gene: 8. The CDR3 extends over 14 amino acids. Germline V gene data show CDR1 as MNHEY and CDR2 as SVGAGI. The CDR3: CASQREGFSYEQYF. The CDR3 DNA is TGTGCCTCCCAGCGGGAGGGGTTTTCCTACGAGCAGTACTTC.

The rearrangement uses TRBV9 and TRBJ2-5; TRBD2 matches at 8 bases. Germline trimming cut 0 bases from V and 2 bases from J; bases unmatched to any gene: 9. Germline CDR1 SGDLS, CDR2 YYNGEE. The CDR3 loop spans 17 amino acids. CDR3 DNA sequence: TGTGCCAGCAGCGTAGGGACGGGAGGGCAGGGTCAAGAGACCCAGTACTTC. It specifies CASSVGTGGQGQETQYF. The variable domain in full, completed from reference TRBV9 and TRBJ2-5, reads DSGVTQTPKHLITATGQRVTLRCSPRSGDLSVYWYQQSLDQGLQFLIQYYNGEERAKGNILERFSAQQFPDLHSELNLSSLELGDSALYFCASSVGTGGQGQETQYFGPGTRLLVL.

The V and J genes are TRBV14 and TRBJ2-3, with 7 bases matching TRBD2. V was clipped by 4 bases and J by 6 bases; unmatched bases: 7. This CDR3 is built from 14 residues. The V gene's germline CDR1 is SGHDN and CDR2 FVKESK. The CDR3, as DNA: TGTGCCAGCAGCCGTGGGAGGGTAGCGGATACGCAGTATTTT. This codes for CASSRGRVADTQYF.

The chain links TRBV5-1 to TRBJ2-2; no firm D call. Germline V gene lookup returns CDR1 SGHRS and CDR2 YFSETQ. The CDR3 runs 13 residues. Trimming cost V 0 bases and J 6 bases, with 6 bases left between them. As DNA, the CDR3 is TGCGCCAGCAGCTTGGACCGGTCCGGGGAGCTGTTTTTT. This gives the protein CASSLDRSGELFF.

This chain uses TRBV21-1 with TRBJ2-1; the D call TRBD1 from the table was never checked on the DNA. TRBV21-1 has pseudogene status. The CDR3 has 14 residues. The DNA for the CDR3 is TGTGCCAGCAGCCCACAGGGGGCGGACAATGAGCAGTTCTTC. Its translation is CASSPQGADNEQFF.

V gene TRBV6-1 combines with J gene TRBJ1-4; D gene uncertain. V was trimmed by 1 base and J by 11 bases, leaving 11 bases between them. The germline V gene encodes CDR1 MNHNS and CDR2 SASEGT. CDR3 length equals 13 residues. CDR3 nucleotide sequence: TGTGCCAGCAGTGAAGTTGGATCGGGGAAACTGTTTTTT. Translation: CASSEVGSGKLFF.

Turning to this clone: Germline and junction disagree at one end, which may indicate a read error. The V gene is TRBV7-9, the J gene TRBJ1-5; D uncertain. The CDR3 has 15 residues. Germline loops: CDR1 SEHNR, CDR2 FQNEAQ (reference sequence). Written as DNA, the CDR3 is TGTTCCAGCAGCAACCACGGGTTATTCAATCAGCCCCAGCATTTT. Translating it yields CSSSNHGLFNQPQHF.

J is TRBJ2-2 and V is TRBV18; TRBD2 matches at 8 bases. There are 18 residues in the CDR3. Germline CDR1 KGHSH, CDR2 LQKENI. Germline trimming cut 1 base from V and 0 bases from J; bases unmatched to any gene: 7. In DNA form, the CDR3 reads TGTGCCAGCTCACCACTCCGCGGGGGGACAACGAACACCGGGGAGCTGTTTTTT. It is translated as CASSPLRGGTTNTGELFF.

This rearrangement joins TRBV9 to TRBJ2-2; no firm D call. The CDR3 length is 12 residues. V shed 6 bases and J shed 6 bases, with 9 bases lying between them. Per the germline V gene, CDR1 is SGDLS and CDR2 is YYNGEE. CDR3 in DNA: TGTGCCAGCACCCCTGAGGCCGGGGAGCTGTTTTTT. It specifies CASTPEAGELFF.

The gene calls are TRBV5-8 and TRBJ2-5; the match to TRBD1 covers 11 bases. The germline gives CDR1 SGHTS, CDR2 YDEGEE. The CDR3 has 16 residues. With V trimmed by 3 bases and J by 2 bases, 6 bases remained unmatched. The CDR3 is CASSYRDRGSQETQYF. The CDR3 region has the DNA TGTGCCAGCAGCTACCGGGACAGGGGGAGTCAAGAGACCCAGTACTTC.